This T cell receptor (beta chain) is from a study of blood T cell repertoires in COVID-19. Sequencing used immunoSEQ multiplex PCR; TCRdb keeps in-frame clones, though not all of them. The sample has approximately 90,000 clones, roughly 90% seen once; the top ten hold roughly 3.5%. The V gene's germline CDR1 is DFQATT and CDR2 SNEGSKA (reference sequence). The CDR3 is 17 amino acids. V was pared by 3 bases and J by 7 bases, with 17 bases of the junction left unmatched. The chain recombines TRBV20-1 with TRBJ1-2, with 10 bases that match TRBD1. The source of this sequence is a woman in her 70s with acute or convalescent COVID-19. The sequencing sample was made of peripheral blood. CDR3 protein: CSASPTNDRGRHSGYTF. CDR3 sequence (DNA): TGCAGTGCTAGTCCGACCAACGACAGGGGGCGCCATTCTGGCTACACCTTC.